This is a list of T cell receptor beta chains from one sample in a study of blood T cell repertoires in COVID-19. Produced via immunoSEQ multiplex PCR; TCRdb's table is partial and in-frame only. The table includes about 150,000 clones, roughly three quarters detected once. The sequencing sample was made of peripheral blood. The source of these receptors is a man aged 45-65 years with active or convalescent COVID-19. Each CDR3 is given with its conserved first and last residue. A D gene is named only where the DNA matches it firmly. Expanded clones get a size class; other rows say once, few or many, or leave the size out.

DNA,CDR3,J,V,size,D
TGTGCCAGCAGCTTCCTCAGCGGGAAACAGTACTTC,CASSFLSGKQYF,TRBJ2-7,TRBV11-3,once,TRBD2
TGTGCCAGCAGTTACTCGCACAGGGAGGGAGAGACCCAGTACTTC,CASSYSHREGETQYF,TRBJ2-5,TRBV6-5,once,-
TGTGCCAGCAGCTTAGTAGGGGAGCTGTTTTTT,CASSLVGELFF,TRBJ2-2,TRBV13,-,-
TGTGCCAGCAGACTGGGGACTAGCGGGTTTGGGGAGCAGTTCTTC,CASRLGTSGFGEQFF,TRBJ2-1,TRBV27,-,TRBD2
TGTGCCAGCGGGGGACAGGGAGCCCTTGGCTCTGGGGCCAACGTCCTGACTTTC,CASGGQGALGSGANVLTF,TRBJ2-6,TRBV27,-,TRBD1
TGTGCCACCAGTGTAGGGGGCGCGGGCAATCAGCCCCAGCATTTT,CATSVGGAGNQPQHF,TRBJ1-5,TRBV24-1,-,TRBD1
TGTGCCAGCAGTCCCCGGGGGGTAGCGGGAGGCCGCACAGATACGCAGTATTTT,CASSPRGVAGGRTDTQYF,TRBJ2-3,TRBV2,-,TRBD2
TGTGCCAGCAGCTTAGTATCAGATACGCAGTATTTT,CASSLVSDTQYF,TRBJ2-3,TRBV7-9,-,-
TGTGCCAGCAGTCCCTCCCAATGGGGCCGGCTCGATAGGTCCTACGAGCAGTACTTC,CASSPSQWGRLDRSYEQYF,TRBJ2-7,TRBV6-2/TRBV6-3,-,-
TGTGCCAGCAGACTAGCGAATGAGCAGTTCTTC,CASRLANEQFF,TRBJ2-1,TRBV28,-,TRBD2
TGTGCCAGCAGCCAAGCCAGACAGGGGTACTATAATTCACCCCTCCACTTT,CASSQARQGYYNSPLHF,TRBJ1-6,TRBV3-1/TRBV3-2,-,TRBD1
TGTGCCAGCAGCCAAGGCGACTATCTTAAAGAGACCCAGTACTTC,CASSQGDYLKETQYF,TRBJ2-5,TRBV4-2,-,-
TGTGCCACTCTAGCGGGAGGCGAGCAGTACTTC,CATLAGGEQYF,TRBJ2-7,TRBV10-3,-,TRBD2
TGTGCCAGCAGTTTATCGGGAGTTCAGCCCCAGCATTTT,CASSLSGVQPQHF,TRBJ1-5,TRBV27,-,-
TGTGCCAGCAGTTTAGGCAGGGGAGAGGGTCAGCCCCAGCATTTT,CASSLGRGEGQPQHF,TRBJ1-5,TRBV6-5,-,-
TGTGCCAGCAGCCTCACAGGGGGACACTATGGCTACACCTTC,CASSLTGGHYGYTF,TRBJ1-2,TRBV7-9,-,TRBD1
TGTGCCAGCAGTTTATCGGCTAGCGGGAGCTTCGAGCAGTACTTC,CASSLSASGSFEQYF,TRBJ2-7,TRBV28,-,TRBD2
TGTGCCAGCAGCCAGGACAGGGCAAACACCGGGGAGCTGTTTTTT,CASSQDRANTGELFF,TRBJ2-2,TRBV7-7,-,TRBD1
TGTGCCAGCAGTCCCCGAGCCATTATCTACGAGCAGTACTTC,CASSPRAIIYEQYF,TRBJ2-7,TRBV28,once,-
TGTGCCAGCTCACCCCCCGTGCGGGAGAATGAGCAGTTCTTC,CASSPPVRENEQFF,TRBJ2-1,TRBV18,-,TRBD2
TGTGCCTGGGAACCGGGACAGGACTACGAGCAGTACTTC,CAWEPGQDYEQYF,TRBJ2-7,TRBV30,-,TRBD1
TGTGCCAGCAGCTTGGTCGTCAATGAGCAGTTCTTC,CASSLVVNEQFF,TRBJ2-1,TRBV5-6,-,-
TGTGCCACCAGTGACCCCCAGGGGGCCCAATGGACCGGGGAGCTGTTTTTT,CATSDPQGAQWTGELFF,TRBJ2-2,TRBV24-1,-,TRBD1
TGCGCCAGCAGCCCAGAGGGGACAGCCCTGAGGGAAGCTTTCTTT,CASSPEGTALREAFF,TRBJ1-1,TRBV5-1,once,TRBD1
TGTGCCAGCAGCCCACGGACTAGCGGGGGAGAGCAGTTCTTC,CASSPRTSGGEQFF,TRBJ2-1,TRBV11-3,once,TRBD2
TGTGCCAGCAGTGAAGTGACAGGGAGCACAGATACGCAGTATTTT,CASSEVTGSTDTQYF,TRBJ2-3,TRBV6-1,-,TRBD1
TGTGCTAGCAGCTATGGACAGGGAGCCGGGGAGCTGTTTTTT,CASSYGQGAGELFF,TRBJ2-2,TRBV7-7,-,TRBD1
TGTGCCAGCAGTTACACTAGCGGGACCGAGCAGTACTTC,CASSYTSGTEQYF,TRBJ2-7,TRBV27,-,TRBD2
TGTGCCAGCCCCACTTTTCTCGGGGAGCTGTTTTTT,CASPTFLGELFF,TRBJ2-2,TRBV6-5,-,-
TGTGCCAGCAGCTTGACTAGCGGAAACCAAGAGACCCAGTACTTC,CASSLTSGNQETQYF,TRBJ2-5,TRBV7-2,-,TRBD2
TGTGCCAGCAGCTTAGCGCGAGCGGGAGACCGAGAGACCCAGTACTTC,CASSLARAGDRETQYF,TRBJ2-5,TRBV13,few,TRBD2
TGTGCCAGCAGCTTTCTCGGGACAGGTTACAATGAGCAGTTCTTC,CASSFLGTGYNEQFF,TRBJ2-1,TRBV7-9,-,TRBD1
TGTGCCAGCAGCTTAGGAGGGGCGACTAGCGCCTCCTACAATGAGCAGTTCTTC,CASSLGGATSASYNEQFF,TRBJ2-1,TRBV7-3,-,TRBD2
TGTGCCAGCAGCTTGGGTCACTCCACGGGCGAGCAGTACTTC,CASSLGHSTGEQYF,TRBJ2-7,TRBV5-4,-,-
TGTGCCAGTAGTATAGTGGGGGGGCCGAACACTGAAGCTTTCTTT,CASSIVGGPNTEAFF,TRBJ1-1,TRBV19,-,-
TGTGCCAGCAGTTTCTATGTGGGACAAAACTATGGCTACACCTTC,CASSFYVGQNYGYTF,TRBJ1-2,TRBV27,-,-
TGTGCCAGTAGTATCCCATCAGACAGGGCCTCCTACAATGAGCAGTTCTTC,CASSIPSDRASYNEQFF,TRBJ2-1,TRBV19,-,TRBD1
TGTGCCAGCACCTACAAGGGACTAGCGGGAGGGAGCTCCTACAATGAGCAGTTCTTC,CASTYKGLAGGSSYNEQFF,TRBJ2-1,TRBV21-1,few,-
TGTGCCAGCAGCCCGTACCGGGGAGGACTGTTTTTT,CASSPYRGGLFF,TRBJ1-4,TRBV13,-,-
TGTGCCAGCAGCTTAGGCGGACAGATGAATGAAAAACTGTTTTTT,CASSLGGQMNEKLFF,TRBJ1-4,TRBV7-6,-,-
TGTGCCAGCAGAGGGGGTTCTGGCTACGAGCAGTACTTC,CASRGGSGYEQYF,TRBJ2-7,TRBV6-5,-,-
TGTGCTAGCAGCCCGGGGACTAGCGGGAGTAGGGGCAATGAGCAGTTCTTC,CASSPGTSGSRGNEQFF,TRBJ2-1,TRBV7-7,few,TRBD2
TGTGCCAGCAGTTTACTAACAGTTGTCTCTGGAAACACCATATATTTT,CASSLLTVVSGNTIYF,TRBJ1-3,TRBV28,few,-
TGCAGCGTTGAAGGGGGACAGGGGTACGAGCAGTACTTC,CSVEGGQGYEQYF,TRBJ2-7,TRBV29-1,-,TRBD1
TGCGCCAGCCGTGGGACAGGCCCCCCAGATACGCAGTATTTT,CASRGTGPPDTQYF,TRBJ2-3,TRBV5-1,once,TRBD1
TGTGCCAGCAGTTTATTGACAGGGGGCACCTACAATGAGCAGTTCTTC,CASSLLTGGTYNEQFF,TRBJ2-1,TRBV27,-,TRBD1
TGTGCCAGCAATTCGGGGGACACAGATACGCAGTATTTT,CASNSGDTDTQYF,TRBJ2-3,TRBV28,-,-
TGTGCCAGCAGTTTCGGGGGGCGGGATTCACCCCTCCACTTT,CASSFGGRDSPLHF,TRBJ1-6,TRBV28,-,-
TGTGCCAGCAGTCCGTGGGGTAGCGTCGGTAATGAGCAGTTCTTC,CASSPWGSVGNEQFF,TRBJ2-1,TRBV28,-,-
TGTGCCAGTAGTATCACAGGGGTAAGGAGCAATCAGCCCCAGCATTTT,CASSITGVRSNQPQHF,TRBJ1-5,TRBV19,-,TRBD1
TGTGCCAGCAGCCGTGACAGGGGTATCAATCAGCCCCAGCATTTT,CASSRDRGINQPQHF,TRBJ1-5,TRBV28,-,TRBD1
TGTGCCTGGAGGACCTATGGGCAGGGGATCGATACGCAGTATTTT,CAWRTYGQGIDTQYF,TRBJ2-3,TRBV30,-,-